This T cell receptor beta chain was captured in a study of shared clonotypes between healthy human individuals. Worth noting for this clone: Its antigen is not known.

For sorted subsets, approximately 0.2 ug DNA per replicate equaled some 27,000 T cell genomes. The table came from immunoSEQ multiplex PCR; TCRdb's copy has only in-frame clones and leaves some out. The data show roughly 1.4 million clones, roughly 98.5% seen once. CDR3 length: 19 amino acids. CDR1 and CDR2 from the germline V gene are LNHDA and SQIVND (reference sequence). Trimming cost V 3 bases and J 5 bases, with 28 bases left between them. Study-level results: Clonotype sharing across four donors was observed for around 4.5% of naive CD4 clonotypes.

Sequencing input: naive CD4+ T cells sorted from blood. Subset defined: CD45RA+ positively selected. The rearrangement links TRBV19 to TRBJ2-5, with D possibly TRBD2 on 6 matching bases. The origin of this receptor is a man younger than 40 in good health. The CDR3 loop is CASSIRQLSGWSIRETQYF. The CDR3 nucleotides read TGTGCCAGTAGTATTCGCCAGCTCAGCGGGTGGTCCATCCGGGAGACCCAGTACTTC.